A selection of T cell receptor beta chains follows, all from one sample in a study of T cell responses to AZD1222 COVID-19 vaccine. Assay used: immunoSEQ multiplex PCR; TCRdb lists only in-frame clones, some missing. Of tens of thousands of clones in the sample, roughly 82% were seen once. The source material was peripheral blood, sampled on day 0 of AZD1222 vaccination. The source is an adult in good health. CDR3s include the opening cysteine and the closing phenylalanine or tryptophan. Each record gives: D gene, J gene, clone size, V gene, CDR3 length, CDR3 protein, CDR3 DNA. A D gene is named only where the DNA matches it firmly. Clone size appears in some rows only: once, few, many, or a class for an expanded clone.

D gene: -; J gene: TRBJ1-1; clone size: -; V gene: TRBV5-5; CDR3 length: 14; CDR3 protein: CASSLQTVDTEAFF; CDR3 DNA: TGTGCCAGCAGCTTGCAAACAGTCGACACTGAAGCTTTCTTT
D gene: TRBD1; J gene: TRBJ1-2; clone size: -; V gene: TRBV6-5; CDR3 length: 16; CDR3 protein: CASSYGAGGWGSGYTF; CDR3 DNA: TGTGCCAGCAGTTATGGGGCAGGGGGCTGGGGATCGGGCTACACCTTC
D gene: TRBD1; J gene: TRBJ2-7; clone size: -; V gene: TRBV5-4; CDR3 length: 15; CDR3 protein: CASSRPGGSPYEQYF; CDR3 DNA: TGTGCCAGCAGCCGGCCAGGGGGTAGTCCCTACGAGCAGTACTTC
D gene: TRBD1; J gene: TRBJ1-5; clone size: -; V gene: TRBV19; CDR3 length: 18; CDR3 protein: CASSLRGRGTDSNQPQHF; CDR3 DNA: TGTGCCAGTAGCCTCAGGGGGCGGGGCACAGATAGCAATCAGCCCCAGCATTTT
D gene: TRBD2; J gene: TRBJ2-7; clone size: -; V gene: TRBV27; CDR3 length: 15; CDR3 protein: CASSLPASGSHEQYF; CDR3 DNA: TGTGCCAGCAGTTTACCGGCTAGCGGGAGCCACGAGCAGTACTTC
D gene: -; J gene: TRBJ2-2; clone size: few; V gene: TRBV2; CDR3 length: 15; CDR3 protein: CASSVIGKTTGELFF; CDR3 DNA: TGTGCCAGCAGTGTAATTGGGAAAACCACCGGGGAGCTGTTTTTT
D gene: -; J gene: TRBJ1-4; clone size: -; V gene: TRBV5-6; CDR3 length: 15; CDR3 protein: CASSLSGATNEKLFF; CDR3 DNA: TGTGCCAGCAGCTTGTCAGGGGCAACTAATGAAAAACTGTTTTTT
D gene: -; J gene: TRBJ1-2; clone size: -; V gene: TRBV19; CDR3 length: 16; CDR3 protein: CASSPEGFLGLYGYTF; CDR3 DNA: TGTGCCAGTAGTCCAGAGGGCTTTCTAGGCCTATATGGCTACACCTTC
D gene: TRBD1; J gene: TRBJ1-4; clone size: -; V gene: TRBV28; CDR3 length: 14; CDR3 protein: CASTSSQGGEKLFF; CDR3 DNA: TGTGCCAGCACTTCTTCTCAGGGGGGTGAAAAACTGTTTTTT
D gene: TRBD1; J gene: TRBJ1-4; clone size: -; V gene: TRBV6-5; CDR3 length: 15; CDR3 protein: CASSSDRGPLEKLFF; CDR3 DNA: TGTGCCAGCAGTTCCGACAGGGGGCCGTTGGAAAAACTGTTTTTT
D gene: -; J gene: TRBJ1-1; clone size: few; V gene: TRBV10-3; CDR3 length: 13; CDR3 protein: CAISELVNTEAFF; CDR3 DNA: TGTGCCATCAGTGAGTTGGTGAACACTGAAGCTTTCTTT
D gene: -; J gene: TRBJ1-1; clone size: -; V gene: TRBV19; CDR3 length: 18; CDR3 protein: CASSTRGLKVGLNTEAFF; CDR3 DNA: TGTGCCAGTAGTACGAGGGGTTTAAAGGTGGGTCTGAACACTGAAGCTTTCTTT
D gene: TRBD1; J gene: TRBJ1-6; clone size: few; V gene: TRBV7-9; CDR3 length: 16; CDR3 protein: CASSEWRGQGNSPLHF; CDR3 DNA: TGTGCCAGCAGCGAGTGGCGTGGACAGGGAAATTCACCCCTCCACTTT
D gene: -; J gene: TRBJ2-7; clone size: -; V gene: TRBV6-5; CDR3 length: 12; CDR3 protein: CASSPRAYEQYF; CDR3 DNA: TGTGCCAGCAGCCCGAGGGCCTACGAGCAGTACTTC
D gene: -; J gene: TRBJ2-5; clone size: -; V gene: TRBV24-1; CDR3 length: 13; CDR3 protein: CATSDGIGETQYF; CDR3 DNA: TGTGCCACCAGTGATGGGATAGGAGAGACCCAGTACTTC
D gene: TRBD1; J gene: TRBJ2-1; clone size: -; V gene: TRBV5-1; CDR3 length: 15; CDR3 protein: CASSLETGDVNEQFF; CDR3 DNA: TGCGCCAGCAGCTTGGAAACAGGGGACGTCAATGAGCAGTTCTTC
D gene: TRBD1; J gene: TRBJ2-7; clone size: -; V gene: TRBV29-1; CDR3 length: 12; CDR3 protein: CSVLGQGWEQYF; CDR3 DNA: TGCAGCGTCCTGGGACAGGGGTGGGAGCAGTACTTC
D gene: TRBD1; J gene: TRBJ1-5; clone size: -; V gene: TRBV10-3; CDR3 length: 14; CDR3 protein: CAISAGQGAQPQHF; CDR3 DNA: TGTGCCATCAGTGCGGGACAGGGTGCTCAGCCCCAGCATTTT
D gene: -; J gene: TRBJ2-5; clone size: -; V gene: TRBV24-1; CDR3 length: 12; CDR3 protein: CATSDQQETQYF; CDR3 DNA: TGTGCCACCAGTGATCAGCAAGAGACCCAGTACTTC
D gene: -; J gene: TRBJ1-1; clone size: few; V gene: TRBV3-1/TRBV3-2; CDR3 length: 12; CDR3 protein: CASSRGGTEAFF; CDR3 DNA: TGTGCCAGCAGCCGCGGGGGTACTGAAGCTTTCTTT
D gene: -; J gene: TRBJ1-2; clone size: -; V gene: TRBV5-1; CDR3 length: 15; CDR3 protein: CASSLAFDGNYGYTF; CDR3 DNA: TGCGCCAGCAGCTTGGCCTTTGACGGAAACTATGGCTACACCTTC
D gene: -; J gene: TRBJ1-3; clone size: once; V gene: TRBV4-1; CDR3 length: 17; CDR3 protein: CASSQGLRGTAGNTIYF; CDR3 DNA: TGCGCCAGCAGCCAAGGCCTTCGGGGGACTGCTGGAAACACCATATATTTT
D gene: -; J gene: TRBJ2-7; clone size: -; V gene: TRBV28; CDR3 length: 13; CDR3 protein: CASSLDGSYEQYF; CDR3 DNA: TGTGCCAGCAGTTTAGACGGCTCCTACGAGCAGTACTTC
D gene: -; J gene: TRBJ1-3; clone size: -; V gene: TRBV7-8; CDR3 length: 13; CDR3 protein: CASSLVEGNTIYF; CDR3 DNA: TGTGCCAGCAGCTTAGTAGAGGGAAACACCATATATTTT
D gene: -; J gene: TRBJ2-1; clone size: -; V gene: TRBV7-9; CDR3 length: 15; CDR3 protein: CASSFPGSSYNEQFF; CDR3 DNA: TGTGCCAGCAGCTTCCCCGGAAGCTCCTACAATGAGCAGTTCTTC
D gene: TRBD1; J gene: TRBJ2-1; clone size: once; V gene: TRBV7-8; CDR3 length: 15; CDR3 protein: CASTFLTGVYNEQFF; CDR3 DNA: TGTGCCAGCACCTTTTTGACAGGGGTCTACAATGAGCAGTTCTTC
D gene: TRBD1; J gene: TRBJ1-2; clone size: -; V gene: TRBV30; CDR3 length: 15; CDR3 protein: CAWKPPGQGRYGYTF; CDR3 DNA: TGTGCCTGGAAACCCCCGGGACAGGGAAGGTATGGCTACACCTTC
D gene: -; J gene: TRBJ2-2; clone size: -; V gene: TRBV23-1; CDR3 length: 16; CDR3 protein: CASSQSSVGALGELFF; CDR3 DNA: TGCGCCAGCAGTCAATCATCTGTAGGGGCACTCGGGGAGCTGTTTTTT
D gene: TRBD1; J gene: TRBJ1-2; clone size: -; V gene: TRBV6-6; CDR3 length: 13; CDR3 protein: CASSRGLDYGYTF; CDR3 DNA: TGTGCCAGCAGCAGGGGGCTCGACTATGGCTACACCTTC
D gene: -; J gene: TRBJ1-2; clone size: -; V gene: TRBV7-3; CDR3 length: 14; CDR3 protein: CASSPASTGYGYTF; CDR3 DNA: TGTGCCAGCAGCCCTGCCTCGACGGGCTATGGCTACACCTTC
D gene: -; J gene: TRBJ1-1; clone size: -; V gene: TRBV7-2; CDR3 length: 16; CDR3 protein: CASSFKQTKGNTEAFF; CDR3 DNA: TGTGCCAGCAGCTTTAAACAGACCAAGGGGAACACTGAAGCTTTCTTT
D gene: TRBD2; J gene: TRBJ2-3; clone size: once; V gene: TRBV28; CDR3 length: 18; CDR3 protein: CASLTDPGTSASTDTQYF; CDR3 DNA: TGTGCCAGTTTGACTGACCCCGGGACTAGCGCGAGCACAGATACGCAGTATTTT